The 13 T cell receptor beta chains presented below share a single source sample, sequenced in a study of T cell clonality in common variable immunodeficiency. General study findings and limits: Common variable immunodeficiency TCR beta sequences reportedly had fewer deletions and N-nucleotide insertions.

Antigens for these TCRs are unknown. This table comes from immunoSEQ multiplex PCR, and its TCRdb copy is limited to in-frame clones, with some not included. This sample carries about 42,000 clones, none of them present only once. The sample consisted of peripheral blood mononuclear cells. These TCRs come from a human donor with common variable immunodeficiency.

This clone has a count of ten or more. The read gets to within 3 residues of the CDR3 end, and the germline J gene fills in the rest. The V and J genes are TRBV20-1 and TRBJ2-7, with 7 bases fitting TRBD1. The CDR3 spans 13 residues. With V trimmed by 5 bases and J by 4 bases, 8 bases remained unmatched. In germline, CDR1 is DFQATT, CDR2 SNEGSKA (reference sequence). Partial CDR3 DNA: TGCAGTGCTTGCACGGACAGGACGTACGAG. Translated: CSACTDRTYE. The full CDR3 protein is CSACTDRTYEQYF.

Remarks on this clone: The sequence runs out 3 residues before the end of the CDR3; the remainder is reconstructed from the germline J gene. The genes are TRBV6-2 or TRBV6-3 and TRBJ1-2; 8 nucleotides line up with TRBD1. This CDR3 has 14 residues. The trim removed 10 bases at V and 4 bases at J, leaving 11 bases unmatched. In germline, CDR1 is MNHEY, CDR2 SVGEGT. The CDR3: CATWGAGQGYGYTF. Incomplete CDR3 DNA: TGTGCCACCTGGGGTGCCGGACAGGGCTATGGC.

With regard to this clone: The CDR3 extends 3 residues past the end of the read, so its final part is completed from the germline J gene. The V call is TRBV19, the J call TRBJ1-2; weak D call: TRBD1 (6 bases). V dropped 4 bases and J dropped 6 bases, with 12 bases sitting between them. The CDR3 spans 13 residues. Germline lookup yields CDR1 LNHDA and CDR2 SQIVND (reference sequence). The CDR3 loop is CASSRGGADGYTF. Partial CDR3 DNA: TGTGCCAGTAGTAGGGGGGGCGCAGATGGC.

On this clone: The CDR3 end lies 3 residues beyond the end of the read and is filled in from the germline J gene. This chain links TRBV13 with TRBJ2-7; TRBD1 matches 7 bases. The trim removed 2 bases at V and 3 bases at J, leaving 1 base unmatched. Germline assignment: CDR1 PRHDT and CDR2 FYEKMQ (reference sequence). The CDR3 runs to 13 residues. Incomplete CDR3 DNA: TGTGCCAGCAGCTTATCAGGGGGCTACGAG. It translates to CASSLSGGYE. The full CDR3 protein reads CASSLSGGYEQYF.

This clone was seen ten or more times. With the read ending 3 residues before the CDR3 end, the germline J gene is used to fill in that end. The chain recombines TRBV18 with TRBJ2-7, with D tentatively TRBD1 (5 bases). V was pared by 9 bases and J by 3 bases, with 12 bases between. The germline V gene has CDR1 KGHSH and CDR2 LQKENI. This CDR3 has 12 residues. This CDR3 is CASAAGNYEQYF. The DNA read from the CDR3 is TGTGCCAGTGCGGCAGGGAACTACGAG.

This clone was counted only a few times. Read sequence stops 3 residues before the CDR3 end, and the germline J gene provides the missing end. This sequence joins TRBV5-1 and TRBJ2-3; the D is unclear. Per germline, CDR1 SGHRS and CDR2 YFSETQ. The CDR3 has 12 amino acids. The V end was cut by 4 bases, the J end by 4 bases, with 7 bases between. CDR3 bases read: TGCGCCAGCAGCCCCCGGTCAGATACG. It translates to CASSPRSDT. The full CDR3 is CASSPRSDTQYF.

This clone was seen repeatedly, ten times or more. The missing CDR3 end, 3 residues past where the read stops, is filled in from the germline J gene. The rearrangement uses TRBV30 and TRBJ1-1, with a weak D call TRBD1 (5 bases). This CDR3 has 14 amino acids. The V and J ends lost 3 bases and 4 bases respectively, with 15 bases between them. Germline values: CDR1 GTSNPN, CDR2 SVGIG (reference sequence). The CDR3 sequence: CAWRGGADGTEAFF. The sequenced part of the CDR3 DNA is TGTGCCTGGAGAGGCGGGGCGGATGGCACTGAA.

The table lists this clone with many counts. The read stops 3 residues short of the end of the CDR3; the missing end is completed from the germline J gene. The chain uses TRBV7-8 and TRBJ1-2; 8 bases map to TRBD1. This CDR3 is 13 amino acids long. Germline CDR1 is SGHVS and CDR2 is FQNEAQ. J lost 6 bases, V lost 5 bases, and 5 bases had no gene match. Incomplete CDR3 DNA: TGTGCCAGCAGCCGGGCGGGACAGGATGGC. Encoded protein: CASSRAGQDG. The whole CDR3 sequence reads CASSRAGQDGYTF.

This clone was found many times. The sequence runs out 3 residues before the end of the CDR3; the remainder is reconstructed from the germline J gene. The chain carries TRBV10-3 and TRBJ2-1; D gene ambiguous. This CDR3 is built from 12 residues. With 8 bases removed from V and 8 bases from J, the gap between germline ends came to 13 bases. CDR1 and CDR2 from the germline V gene are ENHRY and SYGVKD. The chain's CDR3 is CAIRESADEQFF. CDR3 DNA (partial): TGTGCCATCCGAGAGTCGGCCGATGAG.

This clone was recorded a few times. The CDR3 goes on 3 residues after the read ends, and that part is filled in from the germline J gene. This rearrangement joins TRBV2 to TRBJ2-7; 10 bases are shared with TRBD1. Trimming cost V 6 bases and J 0 bases; bases outside gene matches: 5. The CDR3 is 15 amino acids. Germline V gives CDR1 SNHLY, CDR2 FYNNEI. CDR3 region: CASSLGQGGSYEQYF. The CDR3 DNA, read in part, is TGTGCCAGCAGCCTCGGACAGGGGGGCTCCTACGAG.

In the case of this clone: The read falls 3 residues short of the CDR3 end, and the missing part is taken from the germline J gene. The chain employs TRBV18 and TRBJ1-1; no firm D call. The germline gives CDR1 KGHSH, CDR2 LQKENI. V was trimmed by 2 bases and J by 1 base, leaving 11 bases between them. The CDR3 length is 15 residues. CDR3 DNA (partial): TGTGCCAGCTCACCAAGAACAGCATCGAACACTGAA. It specifies CASSPRTASNTE. The CDR3 in its entirety is CASSPRTASNTEAFF.

This clone was picked up many times. The CDR3 goes on 3 residues after the read ends, and that part is filled in from the germline J gene. The J gene is TRBJ2-3, the V gene TRBV18; TRBD2 matches 9 bases. Trimming at V came to 6 bases and at J to 0 bases, leaving 10 bases not matched to a gene. CDR3 length: 17 amino acids. Germline CDR1 and CDR2: KGHSH and LQKENI. CDR3 in amino acids: CASSFGLAWTSTDTQYF. The CDR3 bases that were read are TGTGCCAGCTCTTTCGGACTAGCGTGGACTAGCACAGATACG.

On this clone: The DNA ends 3 residues before the CDR3 does, and the rest of the CDR3 is filled in from the germline J gene. The chain has TRBV30 and TRBJ1-2, with 7 bases matching TRBD1. The CDR3 spans 13 residues. Germline values: CDR1 GTSNPN, CDR2 SVGIG (reference sequence). With V trimmed by 2 bases and J by 4 bases, 4 bases remained unmatched. The covered CDR3 bases are TGTGCCTGGAGTACGGGACAGCCCTATGGC. Translating gives CAWSTGQPYG. In full, the CDR3 reads CAWSTGQPYGYTF.